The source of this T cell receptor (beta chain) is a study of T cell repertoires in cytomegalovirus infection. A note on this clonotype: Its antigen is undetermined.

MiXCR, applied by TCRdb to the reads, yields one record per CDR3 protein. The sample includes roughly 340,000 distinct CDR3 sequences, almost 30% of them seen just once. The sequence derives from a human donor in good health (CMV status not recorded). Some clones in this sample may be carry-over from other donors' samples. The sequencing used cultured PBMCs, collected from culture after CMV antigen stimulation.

The CDR3 DNA is TGTGCCAGCAGTGAACTCAACCTGGGGACAGGGGCGCAGTATTTT. The encoded protein is CASSELNLGTGAQYF. The chain recombines TRBV6-1 with TRBJ2-3; TRBD1 matches 10 bases. V was pared by 2 bases and J by 10 bases, with 9 bases of the junction left unmatched. CDR1 MNHNS and CDR2 SASEGT come from the germline V gene. The CDR3 length is 15 residues.